This TCR beta chain came from a study of T cells in Graves' hyperthyroidism and ophthalmopathy. Germline values: CDR1 DFQATT, CDR2 SNEGSKA (reference sequence). The CDR3 runs to 15 residues. Trimming removed 5 bases from V and 0 bases from J; junction bases left unmatched: 8. Researchers took RNA transcripts and amplified the TCR beta CDR3 regions from them. The study used the HTBI primer set for a first-round RT-PCR of the TCR CDR3. In TCRdb, the multiplex PCR reads were re-called with MiXCR into one record per CDR3 protein. This repertoire shows hundreds of thousands of distinct CDR3 sequences, 20% found once; its top ten account for under 35%.

The clonotype was recovered from a man aged 25 to 45 with Graves' ophthalmopathy. The sequenced material came from blood. V and J are TRBV20-1 and TRBJ2-3; 7 bases line up with TRBD1. The DNA of the CDR3 is TGCAGTGCTGGGGACAGTCGAAGAAGCACAGATACGCAGTATTTT. Its translation is CSAGDSRRSTDTQYF.